Below, 17 T cell receptor beta chains from the same sample are listed, as sequenced in a study of T-cell reconstitution after alpha-beta-depleted transplantation in children. Using unique molecular identifiers, the investigators prepared the TCRbeta library. MiXCR was run by TCRdb on the PCR reads, yielding one entry per CDR3 protein. This table holds some 110,000 distinct CDR3 sequences, 10% found once. The sample was PBMCs, taken before TCRalphabeta/CD19-depleted stem cell transplant. The receptors come from a boy aged 2-15 years with acute lymphoblastic leukemia, due to receive a stem cell transplant.

This clonotype was found a few times. This chain connects TRBV7-2 to TRBJ2-1; D is possibly TRBD1 (6 bases). The V end was cut by 3 bases, the J end by 11 bases, with 14 bases between. There are 13 residues in the CDR3. CDR1 and CDR2 (germline): SGHTA, FQGNSA. DNA of the CDR3: TGTGCCAGCAGCTTTTACCGGACAGACAAGCAGTTCTTC. It codes for CASSFYRTDKQFF.

In its sample, this clonotype was seen a few times. V is TRBV5-4 and J is TRBJ2-3, with D unresolved. This CDR3 comprises 16 residues. The V end was cut by 0 bases, the J end by 2 bases, with 13 bases between. CDR1 SGHNT and CDR2 YYREEE come from the germline V gene (reference sequence). The CDR3 nucleotides are TGTGCCAGCAGCTTGGGACTCGCCAGGACCACAGATACGCAGTATTTT. Translated, it gives CASSLGLARTTDTQYF.

This clonotype was observed a handful of times. This chain links TRBV24-1 with TRBJ2-2; D may be TRBD1 or TRBD2 (5 bases each). V lost 4 bases to trimming and J lost 5 bases, with 13 bases between them. CDR3 length equals 15 residues. Germline V gene sequence: CDR1 KGHDR, CDR2 SFDVKD. CDR3: CATSEWDRGTGELFF. In nucleotides, the CDR3 is TGTGCCACCAGTGAATGGGACCGAGGGACCGGGGAGCTGTTTTTT.

At least ten counts were recorded for this clonotype. The rearrangement joins TRBV4-1 to TRBJ2-3; D is ambiguous. CDR3 length equals 18 residues. V was trimmed by 0 bases and J by 1 base, leaving 17 bases between them. Germline V gene lookup returns CDR1 MGHRA and CDR2 YSYEKL. The CDR3 protein is CASSQDPVGFQRTDTQYF. Here the CDR3 DNA reads TGCGCCAGCAGCCAAGACCCCGTCGGTTTCCAACGCACAGATACGCAGTATTTT.

This clonotype was seen many times. The gene calls are TRBV6-5 and TRBJ1-5; D gene unclear. V lost 4 bases and J lost 6, with 7 bases in between. Germline-derived CDR1 and CDR2 are MNHEY and SVGAGI. CDR3 length: 12 residues. The CDR3 reads CASSSVGQPQHF. The CDR3 DNA sequence: TGTGCCAGCAGTTCCGTGGGTCAGCCCCAGCATTTT.

This clonotype was picked up many times. V and J are TRBV6-4 and TRBJ2-3; D remains ambiguous. Germline CDR1 reads MRHNA; CDR2 reads SNTAGT. V lost 5 bases, J lost 0 bases, and 12 bases lay in between. This CDR3 is 15 amino acids long. CDR3 bases: TGTGCCAGCAGTCTGGGTGCCACTAGCACAGATACGCAGTATTTT. It is translated as CASSLGATSTDTQYF.

This clonotype was seen repeatedly, ten times or more. The rearrangement joins TRBV20-1 to TRBJ2-2; D gene ambiguous. The V gene's germline CDR1 is DFQATT and CDR2 SNEGSKA (reference sequence). The CDR3 runs to 16 residues. The ends were cut back, 3 bases at V and 5 bases at J, with 19 bases in the middle. Written as DNA, the CDR3 is TGCAGTGCTAGTGGGGTGTTGGGAACACGGACCGGGGAGCTGTTTTTT. It encodes CSASGVLGTRTGELFF.

This clonotype occurred many times. The chain joins TRBV5-1 to TRBJ1-1, with unresolved D. The CDR3 consists of 16 residues. The V gene lost 4 bases and the J gene lost 0 bases, with 16 bases spanning the gap. CDR1 and CDR2 (germline): SGHRS, YFSETQ. The chain's CDR3 is CASSPLSRSMNTEAFF. CDR3 DNA: TGCGCCAGCAGCCCCCTGTCTAGGTCGATGAACACTGAAGCTTTCTTT.

Ten or more counts support this clonotype. The CDR3 protein is CASSYLRTGYEQYF. CDR3 in DNA: TGTGCCAGCAGTTACCTACGCACGGGCTACGAGCAGTACTTC. The V gene is TRBV6-5, the J gene TRBJ2-7; D is unresolved. CDR3 length equals 14 residues. Deletions cut 2 bases from V and 3 bases from J, with 11 bases between. The germline gives CDR1 MNHEY, CDR2 SVGAGI.

This clonotype was observed many times. The rearrangement uses TRBV5-1 and TRBJ2-4; D possibly corresponds to TRBD1 (6 bases). CDR1 is SGHRS and CDR2 is YFSETQ in the germline V gene. There are 17 residues in the CDR3. The V end was cut by 4 bases, the J end by 8 bases, with 25 bases between. As DNA, the CDR3 is TGCGCCAGCAGCACCTCCGGGACACTCGAAAAAACGGACATTCAGTACTTC. Translated, it gives CASSTSGTLEKTDIQYF.

This clonotype was observed a few times. The chain uses TRBV20-1 and TRBJ1-5; D may be TRBD1 (5 bases). Germline lookup yields CDR1 DFQATT and CDR2 SNEGSKA (reference sequence). The CDR3 is 13 residues long. Trimming cost V 4 bases and J 5 bases, with 12 bases left between them. DNA of the CDR3: TGCAGTGCTAAAACCGGGGGGGATCAGCCCCAGCATTTT. It codes for CSAKTGGDQPQHF.

On this clonotype: A read error is likely, as this CDR3 ends without the conserved phenylalanine or tryptophan. The J gene is TRBJ2-1, the V gene TRBV20-1; the match to TRBD1 covers 7 bases. Germline-derived CDR1 and CDR2 are DFQATT and SNEGSKA (reference sequence). With V trimmed by 3 bases and J by 2 bases, 7 bases remained unmatched. The CDR3 spans 15 residues. The DNA for the CDR3 is TGCAGTGCTAGTAGGTTCACAGGGGCCTACAATGAGCAGTTCTCC. It is translated as CSASRFTGAYNEQFS.

The chain is built from TRBV20-1 and TRBJ2-1; D might be TRBD2 (5 bases). There are 14 residues in the CDR3. The germline gives CDR1 DFQATT, CDR2 SNEGSKA (reference sequence). Deletions cut 6 bases from V and 6 bases from J, with 18 bases between. In nucleotides, the CDR3 is TGCAGTGCCTTTAAGAGTGGACTCTTCAATGAGCAGTTCTTC. Its protein product is CSAFKSGLFNEQFF.

V usage is TRBV25-1 and J usage is TRBJ1-4; D is perhaps TRBD1 (6 bases). The V gene lost 3 bases and the J gene lost 0 bases, with 8 bases spanning the gap. The germline V gene has CDR1 MGHDK and CDR2 SYGVNS. The length of the CDR3 is 15 residues. As DNA, the CDR3 is TGTGCCAGCAGTGAGGGGGCCACAACTAATGAAAAACTGTTTTTT. Its translation is CASSEGATTNEKLFF.

This clonotype was counted many times. The genes are TRBV6-5 and TRBJ2-1; 8 bases agree with TRBD1. V shed 2 bases, J shed 8 bases, and the junction held 8 bases outside the gene matches. Per germline, CDR1 MNHEY and CDR2 SVGAGI. This CDR3 has 15 amino acids. The CDR3 nucleotides read TGTGCCAGCAGTTACGGACAGGGTTACGTCGATGAGCAGTTCTTC. This sequence encodes CASSYGQGYVDEQFF.

This clonotype has just a few counts. This rearrangement joins TRBV3-1 to TRBJ2-1; 13 bases match TRBD2. Germline loops: CDR1 LGHDT, CDR2 YNNKEL (reference sequence). The CDR3 is 17 residues long. Unmatched junction bases numbered 5, after V lost 4 bases and J lost 2 bases. CDR3 amino acids: CASSRTSGRTPYNEQFF. As DNA, the CDR3 is TGTGCCAGCAGCCGGACTAGCGGGAGAACGCCCTACAATGAGCAGTTCTTC.

This clonotype has a handful of counts. The chain employs TRBV20-1 and TRBJ1-5, with D uncertain. V gave up 4 bases and J gave up 2 bases, with 12 bases separating them. This CDR3 comprises 14 residues. CDR1 is DFQATT, CDR2 SNEGSKA, per germline (reference sequence). CDR3 DNA sequence: TGCAGTGCTACGCGACCATGGGGCAATCAGCCCCAGCATTTT. It translates to CSATRPWGNQPQHF.